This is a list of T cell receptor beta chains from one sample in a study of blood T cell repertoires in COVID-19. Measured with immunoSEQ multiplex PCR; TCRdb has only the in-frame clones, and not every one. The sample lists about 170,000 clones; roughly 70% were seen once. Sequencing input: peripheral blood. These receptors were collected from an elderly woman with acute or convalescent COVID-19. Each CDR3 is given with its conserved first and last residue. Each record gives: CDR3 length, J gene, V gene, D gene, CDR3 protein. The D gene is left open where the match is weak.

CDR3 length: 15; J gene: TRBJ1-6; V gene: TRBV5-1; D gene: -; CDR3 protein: CASSLATLNNSPLHF
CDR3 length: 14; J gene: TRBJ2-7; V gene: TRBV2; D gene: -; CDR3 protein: CASIPAVSTYEQYF
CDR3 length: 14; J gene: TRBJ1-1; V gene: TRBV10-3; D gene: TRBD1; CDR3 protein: CATVGTGGNTEAFF
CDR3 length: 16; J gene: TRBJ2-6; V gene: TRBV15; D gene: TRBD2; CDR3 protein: CATSGGRDSGANVLTF
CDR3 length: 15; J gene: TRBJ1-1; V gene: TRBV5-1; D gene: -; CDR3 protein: CASSSTRGSETEAFF
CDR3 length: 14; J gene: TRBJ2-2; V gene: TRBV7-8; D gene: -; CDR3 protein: CASSPERGTGELFF
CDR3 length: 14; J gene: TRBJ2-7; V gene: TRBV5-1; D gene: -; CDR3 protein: CASSSQGLAYEQYF
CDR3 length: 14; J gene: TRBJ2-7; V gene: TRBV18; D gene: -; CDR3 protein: CASSPGRGGNEQYF
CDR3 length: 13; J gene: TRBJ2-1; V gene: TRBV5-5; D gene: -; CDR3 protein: CASSFASYNEQFF
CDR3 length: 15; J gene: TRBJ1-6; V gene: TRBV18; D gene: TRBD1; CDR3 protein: CASSPEQGAQSPLHF
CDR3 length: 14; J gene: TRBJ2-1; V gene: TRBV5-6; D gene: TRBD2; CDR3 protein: CASSPGLEYNEQFF